The clone carrying this T cell receptor (beta chain) was recorded a few times. This CDR3 is 14 amino acids long. Germline V gene lookup returns CDR1 DFQATT and CDR2 SNEGSKA (reference sequence). V was clipped by 1 base and J by 0 bases, with 10 bases between them. The data stem from a study of regulatory T cells in long-lasting Graves disease. Time point denoted: persistent/refractory GD, antithyroid drugs over 5 years with positive TRAb. PBMC-extracted RNA yielded the TCR library. Patients met American Thyroid Association criteria for Graves' disease. According to the study, TCR beta libraries were built with iRepertoire HTBI primers and CDR3-region Arm-PCR. TCRdb used MiXCR to reprocess the multiplex PCR reads, holding one entry per CDR3 protein. The top ten clones hold about 7.8% of a sample with approximately 470,000 distinct CDR3 sequences, about a fifth of them seen once.

The chain combines TRBV20-1 with TRBJ2-7; weak D call: TRBD1 (6 bases). The material sequenced was peripheral blood mononuclear cells (PBMCs), taken when the disease was refractory, from a patient treated with antithyroid drugs. This sequence originates from a female donor with Graves disease. Here the CDR3 reads CSARGQDSSYEQYF. CDR3 bases: TGCAGTGCTAGAGGACAGGATAGCTCCTACGAGCAGTACTTC.